This TCR beta chain was recorded in a study of cytotoxic CD8 clonotypes in ibrutinib-treated CLL. General study findings and limits: T-cell clonality at baseline went above that of age-matched healthy donors and rose and fell with circulating CD8+ T-cell counts.

Extraction of roughly 2 micrograms of genomic DNA from cryopreserved PBMCs supplied material for TCR beta libraries. Sequenced by immunoSEQ multiplex PCR; TCRdb stores in-frame clones only, minus some. The sample holds about 76,000 clones; 75% to 90% are singletons and the top ten take less than 45%. Germline V gene lookup returns CDR1 MGHRA and CDR2 YSYEKL. The CDR3 runs to 17 residues. V lost 0 bases, J lost 0 bases, and 12 bases lay in between. To note about this clone: Its antigen is not identified.

This rearrangement joins TRBV4-1 to TRBJ2-1, with a possible D match to TRBD2 (5 bases). The TCR was taken from a human donor with chronic lymphocytic leukemia. This sample comprised PBMCs, obtained after 24 months of ibrutinib treatment. The CDR3 protein is CASSQDSGSFSYNEQFF. The CDR3 nucleotides are TGCGCCAGCAGCCAAGATAGTGGGAGCTTCTCCTACAATGAGCAGTTCTTC.